Following are 21 T cell receptor beta chains from one sample sequenced in a study of cytomegalovirus exposure and HLA in healthy donors (dated by TCRdb to about 2017). Library preparation used the immunoSEQ multiplex PCR assay. A mixture of 60 forward primers for TCR Vbeta segments and 13 reverse primers for TCR Jbeta segments was used in the multiplex PCR. TCRdb took over this immuneACCESS table, retaining in-frame rearrangements with V and J assigned. Such tables are incomplete; in checked studies, under half of the missing clones stem from an unresolved V gene, and the remainder is unexplained. Recorded for this sample are 150,000 or so clones; approximately 73% of them occurred a single time. The ten biggest clones cover 1.6% of the sample. Sequenced: PBMCs. The receptor source for this set is a woman between 18 and 29 years old in good health and CMV-seronegative.

This rearrangement joins TRBV7-6 to TRBJ2-3; 10 bases agree with TRBD1. This CDR3 region has 14 residues. After removal of 3 bases from V and 5 bases from J, the junction contained 2 bases not matched to a gene. Germline values: CDR1 SGHVS, CDR2 FNYEAQ. The CDR3 is CASSLTGGGDTQYF. The CDR3 nucleotides read TGTGCCAGCAGCTTGACAGGGGGCGGAGATACGCAGTATTTT.

This clone was counted between two and nine times. The rearrangement uses TRBV5-4 and TRBJ2-1; 10 bases are a match to TRBD2. V lost 1 base to trimming and J lost 5 bases; unmatched junction nucleotides: 3. This CDR3 is 15 amino acids long. Germline V gene sequence: CDR1 SGHNT, CDR2 YYREEE (reference sequence). CDR3 in amino acids: CASSLTAGGDNEQFF. The CDR3 DNA follows: TGTGCCAGCAGCTTGACAGCGGGGGGGGACAATGAGCAGTTCTTC.

The chain recombines TRBV5-1 with TRBJ1-4; no clear D gene. Germline values: CDR1 SGHRS, CDR2 YFSETQ. The CDR3 loop spans 16 amino acids. Trimming removed 0 bases at V and 1 base at J, with 10 bases between. In nucleotides, the CDR3 is TGCGCCAGCAGCTTGGTTCCCCCGGGAACTAATGAAAAACTGTTTTTT. This sequence encodes CASSLVPPGTNEKLFF.

The chain is built from TRBV6-4 and TRBJ2-1; D gene ambiguous. The CDR3 length is 14 residues. Deletions cut 4 bases from V and 3 bases from J, with 10 bases between. CDR1 and CDR2 from the germline V gene are MRHNA and SNTAGT. The CDR3 loop is CASSAGESYNEQFF. In nucleotides, the CDR3 is TGTGCCAGCAGTGCGGGTGAGAGCTACAATGAGCAGTTCTTC.

This chain uses TRBV11-2 with TRBJ1-3; D not resolved. The CDR3 contains 16 residues. Germline V gene lookup returns CDR1 SGHAT and CDR2 FQNNGV. V was cut by 5 bases and J by 0 bases, with 14 bases left in between. CDR3 sequence: CASSPTPGFSGNTIYF. In DNA, the CDR3 is TGTGCCAGCAGCCCTACCCCCGGTTTCTCTGGAAACACCATATATTTT.

In its sample, this clone ranks as medium-sized. The V gene is TRBV4-3, the J gene TRBJ2-6, with a weak D call TRBD1 (6 bases). This CDR3 has 18 amino acids. Germline V lookup: CDR1 LGHNA, CDR2 YSLEER. V lost 1 base, J lost 0 bases, and 13 bases lay in between. CDR3 nucleotides: TGCGCCAGCAGCCAAGGGACGGACAGCAACTCTGGGGCCAACGTCCTGACTTTC. Its translation: CASSQGTDSNSGANVLTF.

The J gene is TRBJ1-3, the V gene TRBV12-5; no reliable D call. The CDR3 spans 14 residues. Germline V lookup: CDR1 LGHNT, CDR2 FRNRAP. V was clipped by 5 bases and J by 0 bases, with 8 bases between them. The CDR3 region is CASGPDDSGNTIYF. In nucleotides, the CDR3 is TGTGCTAGTGGTCCAGATGACTCTGGAAACACCATATATTTT.

In this sample, this clone turned up a few times. This sequence joins TRBV2 and TRBJ2-5, with unresolved D. Germline lookup yields CDR1 SNHLY and CDR2 FYNNEI. The germline V and J ends were trimmed by 6 bases and 0 bases, with 14 bases remaining between them. The CDR3 is 15 amino acids. CDR3 sequence (DNA): TGTGCCAGCAGAGCCACTACGGGTTACCAAGAGACCCAGTACTTC. Translated: CASRATTGYQETQYF. The full variable domain, rest sourced from reference TRBV2 and TRBJ2-5, is EPEVTQTPSHQVTQMGQEVILRCVPISNHLYFYWYRQILGQKVEFLVSFYNNEISEKSEIFDDQFSVERPDGSNFTLKIRSTKLEDSAMYFCASRATTGYQETQYFGPGTRLLVL.

This chain joins TRBV7-6 and TRBJ1-3, with D uncertain. Germline-derived CDR1 and CDR2 are SGHVS and FNYEAQ. The germline V and J ends were trimmed by 4 bases and 2 bases, with 15 bases remaining between them. This CDR3 has 16 amino acids. CDR3 coding DNA: TGTGCCAGCAGCTCCAAGTGGCAGGCCACTGGAAACACCATATATTTT. It is translated as CASSSKWQATGNTIYF.

The chain employs TRBV5-6 and TRBJ2-5, with a possible D match to TRBD1 (6 bases). Germline assignment: CDR1 SGHDT and CDR2 YYEEEE. CDR3 size: 12 residues. Trimming pared 6 bases from V and 5 bases from J, leaving 11 bases between. CDR3 sequence (DNA): TGTGCCAGCACAGGGGTGGGTGAGACCCAGTACTTC. Translation gives CASTGVGETQYF. Looking up the rest from reference TRBV5-6 and TRBJ2-5 gives the full variable domain: DAGVTQSPTHLIKTRGQQVTLRCSPKSGHDTVSWYQQALGQGPQFIFQYYEEEERQRGNFPDRFSGHQFPNYSSELNVNALLLGDSALYLCASTGVGETQYFGPGTRLLVL.

CDR3 residues: CASSGQGGNTIYF. For the CDR3, the DNA is TGTGCCAGCAGTGGACAGGGAGGAAACACCATATATTTT. V gene TRBV27 combines with J gene TRBJ1-3, with 8 bases matching TRBD1. CDR1 and CDR2 from the germline V gene are MNHEY and SMNVEV (reference sequence). The CDR3 covers 13 residues. The junction had 1 base not matched to a gene; V was cut back by 5 bases and J by 4 bases.

The V and J genes are TRBV7-2 and TRBJ1-4; the D gene is possibly TRBD1 (5 bases). This CDR3 comprises 18 residues. Germline V lookup: CDR1 SGHTA, CDR2 FQGNSA. The V gene lost 1 base and the J gene lost 5 bases, with 20 bases spanning the gap. CDR3: CASSLVYAGRGANEKLFF. Here the CDR3 DNA reads TGTGCCAGCAGCTTAGTATACGCAGGGCGCGGTGCGAATGAAAAACTGTTTTTT.

The chain couples TRBV4-1 to TRBJ2-7, with 8 bases identical to TRBD1. Germline CDR1 and CDR2: MGHRA and YSYEKL. This CDR3 contains 16 residues. The J segment lost 2 bases and the V segment lost 4 bases, leaving 10 bases of the junction unmatched. The CDR3: CASSPRDRSLTYEQYF. The CDR3 DNA reads as TGCGCCAGCAGCCCCCGGGACAGGTCCTTAACCTACGAGCAGTACTTC.

This chain joins TRBV25-1 and TRBJ2-1; perhaps TRBD1 as D (5 bases). The CDR3 loop spans 13 amino acids. Per the germline V gene, CDR1 is MGHDK and CDR2 is SYGVNS. V dropped 5 bases and J dropped 7 bases, with 12 bases sitting between them. The CDR3 nucleotides read TGTGCCAGCAGTCCTGACAGAGAAAATGAGCAGTTCTTC. Encoded protein: CASSPDRENEQFF. Looking up the rest from reference TRBV25-1 and TRBJ2-1 gives the full variable domain: EADIYQTPRYLVIGTGKKITLECSQTMGHDKMYWYQQDPGMELHLIHYSYGVNSTEKGDLSSESTVSRIRTEHFPLTLESARPSHTSQYLCASSPDRENEQFFGPGTRLTVL.

This chain links TRBV18 with TRBJ1-5; D may be TRBD1 (5 bases). Germline V CDR1 and CDR2: KGHSH, LQKENI. V lost 3 bases, J lost 0 bases, and 15 bases lay in between. The CDR3 sequence is 17 residues long. The CDR3 DNA reads TGTGCCAGCTCACCCCCCGGGAGGGGCTATAGCAATCAGCCCCAGCATTTT. Its protein is CASSPPGRGYSNQPQHF. The entire variable domain, with the rest obtained from reference TRBV18 and TRBJ1-5, is as follows: NAGVMQNPRHLVRRRGQEARLRCSPMKGHSHVYWYRQLPEEGLKFMVYLQKENIIDESGMPKERFSAEFPKEGPSILRIQQVVRGDSAAYFCASSPPGRGYSNQPQHFGDGTRLSIL.

This chain links TRBV6-9 with TRBJ2-1, with D possibly matching TRBD1 (6 bases). The CDR3 totals 9 residues. Between the trimmed V and J ends, which lost 11 bases and 10 bases, there was a span of 9 bases. Germline V lookup: CDR1 MNHGY, CDR2 SVAAGI. CDR3 region: CAPGTEQFF. In DNA form, the CDR3 reads TGTGCCCCCGGGACAGAGCAGTTCTTC.

This rearrangement joins TRBV29-1 to TRBJ2-5; 11 bases fit TRBD2. This CDR3 has 15 amino acids. Trimming cost V 7 bases and J 7 bases; bases outside gene matches: 14. Germline CDR1 reads SQVTM; CDR2 reads ANQGSEA. The CDR3 protein is CSAQTSGGLPGTQYF. CDR3 coding DNA: TGCAGCGCGCAAACTAGCGGGGGTCTACCGGGGACCCAGTACTTC.

This clone was recorded once. V is TRBV19 and J is TRBJ1-5; no firm D call. Germline CDR1 LNHDA, CDR2 SQIVND (reference sequence). The CDR3 consists of 15 residues. Trimming removed 3 bases at V and 7 bases at J, with 16 bases between. CDR3 protein: CASSIILAHGQPQHF. DNA of the CDR3: TGTGCCAGTAGTATCATTCTAGCTCATGGGCAGCCCCAGCATTTT.

The rearrangement joins TRBV12-5 to TRBJ1-5, with D unclear. Trimming left V 3 bases short and J 0 bases short, with 15 bases between. This CDR3 spans 17 amino acids. Germline loops: CDR1 LGHNT, CDR2 FRNRAP. The CDR3 bases are TGTGCTAGTGGTTTCAGAGCGGACGGTTATAGCAATCAGCCCCAGCATTTT. Translated: CASGFRADGYSNQPQHF.

This clone was detected only a few times. This sequence joins TRBV19 and TRBJ2-7; a weak D match, TRBD1 (6 bases). V gave up 5 bases and J gave up 0 bases, with 8 bases separating them. The CDR3 contains 13 residues. Germline-derived CDR1 and CDR2 are LNHDA and SQIVND (reference sequence). CDR3 sequence reads: CASSSGASYEQYF. CDR3 sequence (DNA): TGTGCCAGTAGTTCAGGGGCCTCCTACGAGCAGTACTTC.

The chain employs TRBV7-8 and TRBJ1-4; TRBD1 matches 8 bases. The CDR3 is made up of 15 amino acids. Germline V gene data show CDR1 as SGHVS and CDR2 as FQNEAQ. Unmatched junction bases numbered 6, after V lost 4 bases and J lost 5 bases. The CDR3 sequence: CASSSGTGLNEKLFF. CDR3 sequence (DNA): TGTGCCAGCAGCTCAGGGACAGGTCTCAATGAAAAACTGTTTTTT. Using reference TRBV7-8 and TRBJ1-4 for the parts outside the CDR3, the full variable domain is GAGVSQSPRYKVAKRGQDVALRCDPISGHVSLFWYQQALGQGPEFLTYFQNEAQLDKSGLPSDRFFAERPEGSVSTLKIQRTQQEDSAVYLCASSSGTGLNEKLFFGSGTQLSVL.